This T cell receptor beta chain was sequenced for a study of blood T cell repertoires in COVID-19. This clone showed up just once. Cohorts were determined from participant-reported clinical history. This CDR3 is 17 amino acids long. The V end lost 5 bases, the J end lost 5 bases, and 24 bases lay between the germline ends. Germline values: CDR1 SEHNR, CDR2 FQNEAQ (reference sequence). Sequenced by immunoSEQ multiplex PCR; TCRdb stores in-frame clones only, minus some. The sample contains hundreds of thousands of clones, around 89% of which appear only once. This TCR was recovered from a woman between 40 and 55 years old who had recovered from COVID-19. Sequencing was carried out using PBMCs or T cells enriched from blood (not recorded which). This rearrangement joins TRBV7-9 to TRBJ1-1; perhaps TRBD1 as D (5 bases). This chain's CDR3 is CASSPAGGTVSGTEAFF. Here the CDR3 DNA reads TGTGCCAGCAGCCCCGCCGGGGGGACCGTTAGTGGAACTGAAGCTTTCTTT.